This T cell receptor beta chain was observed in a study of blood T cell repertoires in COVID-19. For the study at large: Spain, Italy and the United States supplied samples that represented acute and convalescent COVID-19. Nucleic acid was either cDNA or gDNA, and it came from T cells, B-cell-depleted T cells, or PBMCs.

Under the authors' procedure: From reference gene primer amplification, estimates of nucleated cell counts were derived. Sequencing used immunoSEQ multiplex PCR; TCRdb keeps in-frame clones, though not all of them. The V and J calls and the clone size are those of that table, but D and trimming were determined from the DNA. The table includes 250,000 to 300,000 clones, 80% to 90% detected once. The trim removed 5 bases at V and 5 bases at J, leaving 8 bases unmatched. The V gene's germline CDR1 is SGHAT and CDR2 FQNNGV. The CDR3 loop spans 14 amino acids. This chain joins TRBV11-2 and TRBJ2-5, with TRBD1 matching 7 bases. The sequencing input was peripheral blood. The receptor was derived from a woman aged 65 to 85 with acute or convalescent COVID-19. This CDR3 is CASSALGGIETQYF. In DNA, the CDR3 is TGTGCCAGCAGCGCCCTAGGGGGCATTGAGACCCAGTACTTC. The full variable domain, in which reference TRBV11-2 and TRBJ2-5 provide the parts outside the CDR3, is EAGVAQSPRYKIIEKRQSVAFWCNPISGHATLYWYQQILGQGPKLLIQFQNNGVVDDSQLPKDRFSAERLKGVDSTLKIQPAKLEDSAVYLCASSALGGIETQYFGPGTRLLVL.